The 26 T cell receptor beta chains below all came from one sample that was sequenced in a study of radiation and T cells in renal cell carcinoma (dated by TCRdb to 2018 to 2021). The receptor library was made with the immunoSEQ multiplex PCR assay. The clones in this table, taken by TCRdb from immuneACCESS, are in-frame only. Not every clone is retained; where verified, under half of the shortfall comes from an unresolved V gene, and the cause of the rest is unknown. A total of 100,000 to 150,000 clones appear in this sample, around 85% of them only once. In total, the top ten clones hold about 5.3% of the sample. Interpreted using the paper, the time point label stands for: blood 2 weeks post-SBRT. Explained via the paper, the treatment or condition label denotes: 15 Gy SBRT to primary tumor, nephrectomy 4 weeks later. Here the sequenced sample was blood, taken from a patient whose treatment included radiotherapy and nephrectomy. These TCRs come from a man aged 50-59 years with renal cell carcinoma.

This clone was counted a few times. CDR3 protein: CASSVQVDQPQHF. The CDR3, as DNA: TGTGCCAGCAGCGTACAAGTTGACCAGCCCCAGCATTTT. The chain couples TRBV7-2 to TRBJ1-5; D not resolved. This CDR3 has 13 residues. Germline V gene data show CDR1 as SGHTA and CDR2 as FQGNSA. With 5 bases removed from V and 7 bases from J, the gap between germline ends came to 12 bases.

The chain employs TRBV16 and TRBJ1-4, with D perhaps TRBD1 (5 bases). The ends were cut back, 0 bases at V and 3 bases at J, with 8 bases in the middle. The germline V gene encodes CDR1 KGHSY and CDR2 FQNENV. The CDR3 runs 15 residues. The CDR3 reads CASSQSGGSNEKLFF. The DNA of the CDR3 is TGTGCCAGCAGCCAATCTGGGGGATCTAATGAAAAACTGTTTTTT.

The CDR3 loop reads CASRPGKGADYGYTF. CDR3 nucleotide sequence: TGTGCCAGTCGTCCGGGGAAGGGGGCTGACTATGGCTACACCTTC. This chain links TRBV19 with TRBJ1-2; TRBD1 matches 7 bases. The CDR3 is 15 amino acids. The V gene's germline CDR1 is LNHDA and CDR2 SQIVND (reference sequence). V dropped 8 bases and J dropped 3; count of bases not matched to a gene: 12.

The V and J genes are TRBV6-6 and TRBJ2-2; D may be TRBD2 (7 bases). V gave up 4 bases and J gave up 7 bases, with 19 bases separating them. The CDR3 sequence is 16 residues long. Germline V gene sequence: CDR1 MNHNY, CDR2 SVGAGI (reference sequence). CDR3 DNA sequence: TGTGCCAGCAGTTCCCCCGGACTAGGGGGTGGCGGGGAGCTGTTTTTT. This codes for CASSSPGLGGGGELFF.

The rearrangement links TRBV15 to TRBJ1-4, with 7 bases that match TRBD1. CDR3 length equals 17 residues. Germline assignment: CDR1 LNHNV and CDR2 YYDKDF (reference sequence). Trimming removed 0 bases from V and 3 bases from J; junction bases left unmatched: 7. CDR3 sequence reads: CATSRDFRGRANEKLFF. CDR3 nucleotide sequence: TGTGCCACCAGCAGAGATTTTAGGGGGCGCGCTAATGAAAAACTGTTTTTT.

The chain recombines TRBV6-1 with TRBJ2-7; possible D gene TRBD1, 6 bases. Germline lookup yields CDR1 MNHNS and CDR2 SASEGT. The CDR3 is made up of 10 amino acids. CDR3 coding DNA: TGTGTGACAGGAGGCTACGAGCAGTACTTC. This codes for CVTGGYEQYF.

This clone was seen only a few times. This chain links TRBV5-4 with TRBJ2-3; 9 nucleotides align to TRBD2. Trimming cost V 4 bases and J 6 bases; bases outside gene matches: 6. CDR3 length equals 14 residues. Per the germline V gene, CDR1 is SGHNT and CDR2 is YYREEE (reference sequence). The CDR3 sequence is CASSLGLAGDTQYF. CDR3 sequence (DNA): TGTGCCAGCAGCCTGGGACTAGCAGGCGATACGCAGTATTTT.

This clone appeared once. CDR3 amino acids: CASSHGVLAGPTDTQYF. The CDR3 nucleotides read TGCGCCAGCAGCCACGGGGTGTTAGCGGGACCCACAGATACGCAGTATTTT. The V and J genes are TRBV4-1 and TRBJ2-3; TRBD2 matches at 8 bases. Unmatched junction bases numbered 10, after V lost 3 bases and J lost 2 bases. This CDR3 is 17 amino acids long. The V gene's germline CDR1 is MGHRA and CDR2 YSYEKL.

V is TRBV6-6 and J is TRBJ2-2, with D unclear. The germline V gene has CDR1 MNHNY and CDR2 SVGAGI (reference sequence). The ends were cut back, 4 bases at V and 5 bases at J, with 2 bases in the middle. This CDR3 comprises 11 residues. CDR3 sequence: CASSSTGELFF. The CDR3 DNA sequence: TGTGCCAGCAGTTCTACCGGGGAGCTGTTTTTT.

The J gene is TRBJ2-1, the V gene TRBV4-2; 9 bases fit TRBD2. Germline lookup yields CDR1 LGHNA and CDR2 YNFKEQ. CDR3 size: 16 residues. Trimming at V came to 1 base and at J to 5 bases, leaving 6 bases not matched to a gene. CDR3 protein: CASSQATGTSNNEQFF. The CDR3 coding sequence is TGTGCCAGCAGCCAAGCGACCGGGACTAGCAACAATGAGCAGTTCTTC.

The rearrangement uses TRBV5-1 and TRBJ2-1, with 8 bases that match TRBD1. V gave up 7 bases and J gave up 5 bases; unmatched junction bases: 8. This CDR3 is built from 14 residues. Germline CDR1 and CDR2: SGHRS and YFSETQ. The CDR3 loop is CASGSAGQDNEQFF. DNA for the CDR3: TGCGCCAGCGGGTCCGCGGGACAGGACAATGAGCAGTTCTTC. The full variable domain, its missing parts supplied by reference TRBV5-1 and TRBJ2-1, is KAGVTQTPRYLIKTRGQQVTLSCSPISGHRSVSWYQQTPGQGLQFLFEYFSETQRNKGNFPGRFSGRQFSNSRSEMNVSTLELGDSALYLCASGSAGQDNEQFFGPGTRLTVL.

The rearrangement joins TRBV28 to TRBJ1-2; D unclear. There are 13 residues in the CDR3. Trimming shortened V by 6 bases and J by 5 bases, and 13 bases separated the two germline ends. CDR1 and CDR2 from the germline V gene are MDHEN and SYDVKM. Here the CDR3 DNA reads TGTGCCAGCAGCGACGAGATAACATATGGCTACACCTTC. This translates into CASSDEITYGYTF.

V gene TRBV5-1 combines with J gene TRBJ1-4, with 9 bases lining up with TRBD1. Germline CDR1 SGHRS, CDR2 YFSETQ. The CDR3 has 14 residues. J lost 5 bases, V lost 4 bases, and 3 bases had no gene match. The CDR3 bases are TGCGCCAGCAGCCCCGGGACAGGGAATGAAAAACTGTTTTTT. Encoded protein: CASSPGTGNEKLFF.

The chain links TRBV11-3 to TRBJ1-1; possible D gene TRBD1, 6 bases. This CDR3 is 13 amino acids long. Germline V lookup: CDR1 SGHNT, CDR2 YENEEA. V was cut by 4 bases and J by 0 bases, with 6 bases left in between. CDR3 loop: CASSWTVNTEAFF. The CDR3 nucleotides are TGTGCCAGCAGCTGGACAGTGAACACTGAAGCTTTCTTT.

The V and J genes are TRBV19 and TRBJ1-2, with a possible D match to TRBD1 (6 bases). The germline V gene encodes CDR1 LNHDA and CDR2 SQIVND (reference sequence). The CDR3 has 13 amino acids. Trimming shortened V by 6 bases and J by 0 bases, and 8 bases separated the two germline ends. This CDR3 reads CASRGGPNYGYTF. CDR3 coding DNA: TGTGCCAGTAGAGGGGGGCCTAACTATGGCTACACCTTC.

This clone was seen repeatedly, ten times or more. This chain links TRBV2 with TRBJ1-1; perhaps TRBD1 as D (5 bases). Trimming took 0 bases from V and 4 from J, leaving 6 bases between them. The CDR3 is 13 amino acids. Per the germline V gene, CDR1 is SNHLY and CDR2 is FYNNEI. For the CDR3, the DNA is TGTGCCAGCAGTGAAGCGGGGGGCACTGAAGCTTTCTTT. Protein sequence: CASSEAGGTEAFF.

The chain combines TRBV28 with TRBJ1-5; no clear D gene. The germline V gene has CDR1 MDHEN and CDR2 SYDVKM. V was pared by 8 bases and J by 2 bases, with 7 bases between. The CDR3 totals 12 residues. CDR3 residues: CASSRRNQPQHF. The CDR3 bases are TGTGCCAGCTCCAGACGCAATCAGCCCCAGCATTTT.

The rearrangement joins TRBV11-2 to TRBJ2-5; TRBD2 agrees at 10 bases. Germline values: CDR1 SGHAT, CDR2 FQNNGV. With V trimmed by 1 base and J by 5 bases, 7 bases remained unmatched. CDR3 size: 16 residues. This CDR3 is CASSLGSSGSFETQYF. The CDR3 region has the DNA TGTGCCAGCAGCTTAGGGTCTAGCGGGAGTTTTGAGACCCAGTACTTC. The full variable domain, rest sourced from reference TRBV11-2 and TRBJ2-5, is EAGVAQSPRYKIIEKRQSVAFWCNPISGHATLYWYQQILGQGPKLLIQFQNNGVVDDSQLPKDRFSAERLKGVDSTLKIQPAKLEDSAVYLCASSLGSSGSFETQYFGPGTRLLVL.

The rearrangement uses TRBV7-3 and TRBJ2-2; perhaps TRBD2 as D (5 bases). The CDR3 is made up of 16 amino acids. V gave up 1 base and J gave up 1 base, with 10 bases separating them. The germline gives CDR1 SGHTA, CDR2 FQGTGA. The chain's CDR3 is CASSLMGGGNTGELFF. The CDR3 region has the DNA TGTGCCAGCAGCTTAATGGGCGGAGGGAACACCGGGGAGCTGTTTTTT.

V gene TRBV25-1 combines with J gene TRBJ2-1, with D tentatively TRBD2 (7 bases). The CDR3 has 15 residues. V lost 5 bases to trimming and J lost 7 bases, with 18 bases between them. CDR1 and CDR2 from the germline V gene are MGHDK and SYGVNS. The CDR3 loop reads CASSISGGQLNEQFF. CDR3 DNA sequence: TGTGCCAGCAGTATATCCGGGGGGCAGTTAAATGAGCAGTTCTTC.

This clone turned up a few times. The rearrangement links TRBV5-1 to TRBJ1-1; D gene uncertain. V gave up 1 base and J gave up 4 bases, with 14 bases separating them. Germline V gives CDR1 SGHRS, CDR2 YFSETQ. This CDR3 has 15 amino acids. The DNA of the CDR3 is TGCGCCAGCAGCTTGAGCCGATCGGCTGGCACTGAAGCTTTCTTT. Protein product: CASSLSRSAGTEAFF.

This chain connects TRBV9 to TRBJ1-2; D unresolved. Germline V gene data show CDR1 as SGDLS and CDR2 as YYNGEE. V was trimmed by 0 bases and J by 8 bases, leaving 11 bases between them. The CDR3 consists of 13 residues. The CDR3, as DNA: TGTGCCAGCAGCGTAGAGGAGGTTAGCGGCTACACCTTC. Its translation is CASSVEEVSGYTF.

This sequence joins TRBV15 and TRBJ1-2; no reliable D call. The CDR3 loop spans 15 amino acids. Germline CDR1 is LNHNV and CDR2 is YYDKDF (reference sequence). V was clipped by 1 base and J by 1 base, with 10 bases between them. The DNA of the CDR3 is TGTGCCACCAGCAGAGTTCGGGTCGTTAACTATGGCTACACCTTC. Protein product: CATSRVRVVNYGYTF.

This chain uses TRBV28 with TRBJ1-2; 10 bases map to TRBD1. Looked up from germline, CDR1 is MDHEN and CDR2 is SYDVKM. The CDR3 runs to 17 residues. V shed 6 bases and J 6 bases; nucleotides not matched to a gene: 16. The DNA of the CDR3 is TGTGCCAGCAGCGGATCGACAGGGGGCCTAAGTCAGGATGGCTACACCTTC. Translated, it gives CASSGSTGGLSQDGYTF.

The V gene is TRBV4-3, the J gene TRBJ1-2, with 8 bases lining up with TRBD1. The germline V gene encodes CDR1 LGHNA and CDR2 YSLEER. Germline trimming cut 3 bases from V and 1 base from J; bases unmatched to any gene: 4. The length of the CDR3 is 15 residues. Written as DNA, the CDR3 is TGCGCCAGCAGCCAGGGCAGGGGGCTTAACTATGGCTACACCTTC. This codes for CASSQGRGLNYGYTF.

The chain couples TRBV5-6 to TRBJ1-1, with TRBD1 as a possible D gene (5 bases). Germline lookup yields CDR1 SGHDT and CDR2 YYEEEE. V was trimmed by 2 bases and J by 1 base, leaving 12 bases between them. This CDR3 region has 15 residues. The CDR3 region is CASSFTGRPNTEAFF. The CDR3 region has the DNA TGTGCCAGCAGCTTCACGGGGCGACCGAACACTGAAGCTTTCTTT.